This T cell receptor beta chain derives from a study of T cell repertoires in aging, cancer and after chemotherapy. Background on the study: Pre- and post-chemotherapy samples were paired from glioblastoma patients treated with temozolomide-based therapy.

Details on this clonotype: Its antigen remains unknown.

The study's findings and limits: Age-matched healthy donors had significantly more diverse, less clonal blood TCR repertoires than untreated cancer patients. In each cancer cohort, median generation probability increased across chemotherapy, suggesting thymic output rebounded.

V lost 3 bases and J lost 1; bases outside the gene matches: 7. CDR3 length: 16 residues. Germline V CDR1 and CDR2: SGHTA, FQGNSA. TRB rearrangements spanning V, D and J were amplified using mixed TRB-A/B primers. TCRdb recomputed calls from the multiplex PCR reads with MiXCR, one row per CDR3 protein. The sample includes some 2,500 distinct CDR3 sequences, 23% of them seen just once. The template was genomic DNA from peripheral blood, not RNA. The chain has TRBV7-2 and TRBJ1-2; 8 positions match TRBD1. Source material: blood. The receptor was derived from a human donor with a solid tumor. CDR3 sequence: CASSLATGGNNYGYTF. The CDR3 DNA is TGTGCCAGCAGCTTGGCCACAGGGGGGAATAACTATGGCTACACCTTC.